The clone carrying this T cell receptor (beta chain) was recorded a few times. Its antigen is not known. TCRdb processed the RT-PCR reads anew with MiXCR; each CDR3 protein has one entry. Altogether over 300,000 distinct CDR3 sequences are present, less than 25% being singletons, with the ten largest covering roughly a tenth. The data derive from a study of response to subunit inactivated influenza vaccine. Study-level results: A suggestion made by the authors is that each seasonal influenza vaccination recruits few new T cells.

The ends were cut back, 10 bases at V and 1 base at J, with 7 bases in the middle. Germline V CDR1 and CDR2: MNHNS, SASEGT. CDR3 length: 11 residues. This specimen consisted of PBMCs from blood, obtained approximately 22 months after vaccination. The source of this sequence is a man between 50 and 69 years old who received an inactivated influenza vaccine. The chain carries TRBV6-1 and TRBJ2-5; D remains unclear. The CDR3 nucleotides are TGTGCCACCTTGACCCAAGAGACCCAGTACTTC. It codes for CATLTQETQYF.